The sample holds many counts of the clone carrying this T cell receptor beta chain. Libraries were prepared by immunoSEQ multiplex PCR; TCRdb keeps only in-frame clonotypes and omits some of them. The sample has about 230,000 clones, roughly 89% seen once; the top ten hold less than 4.5%. The sample comes from a study of blood T cell repertoires in COVID-19. Adults between roughly 18 and 95 years of age took part from 24 US areas. The CDR3 sequence is 14 residues long. Germline V gene lookup returns CDR1 SGHNT and CDR2 YENEEA. Trimming pared 1 base from V and 8 bases from J, leaving 12 bases between. The specimen was PBMCs or T cells enriched from blood (not recorded which). This TCR was sampled from a woman aged 25 to 39 with acute COVID-19. The chain employs TRBV11-3 and TRBJ2-1, with TRBD2 as a possible D gene (6 bases). This CDR3 is CASSLVGGGDEQFF. The CDR3 DNA reads TGTGCCAGCAGCTTAGTCGGAGGAGGGGATGAGCAGTTCTTC.